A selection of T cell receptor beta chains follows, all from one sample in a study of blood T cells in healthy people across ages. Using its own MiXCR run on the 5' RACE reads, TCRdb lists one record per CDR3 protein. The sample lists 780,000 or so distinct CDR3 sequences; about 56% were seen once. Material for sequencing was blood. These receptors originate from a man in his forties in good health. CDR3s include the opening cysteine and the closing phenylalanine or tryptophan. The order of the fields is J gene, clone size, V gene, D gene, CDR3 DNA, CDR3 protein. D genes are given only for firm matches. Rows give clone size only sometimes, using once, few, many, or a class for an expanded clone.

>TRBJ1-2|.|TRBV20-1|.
TGCAGTGCCCTGGCAGGGGTGGGTGGCTACACCTTC
CSALAGVGGYTF
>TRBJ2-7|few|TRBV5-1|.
TGCGCCAGCAGCGGAGGGGGGATCAACCGCTACGAGCAGTACTTC
CASSGGGINRYEQYF
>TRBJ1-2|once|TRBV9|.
TGTGCCAGCAGCGTAGACGAACCGAGGAGGGGCTACACCTTC
CASSVDEPRRGYTF
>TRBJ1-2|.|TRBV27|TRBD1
TGTGCCAGCAGTTTATACCGGGACAGGGGGCGCGGCTACACCTTC
CASSLYRDRGRGYTF
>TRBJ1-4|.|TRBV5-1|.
TGCGCCAGCAGCTCTTTCGACGGAGGGGAAAAACTGTTTTTT
CASSSFDGGEKLFF
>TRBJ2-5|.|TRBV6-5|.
TGTGCCAGCACCAGCCTTGACAGCCAAGAGACCCAGTACTTC
CASTSLDSQETQYF
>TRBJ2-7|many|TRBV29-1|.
TGCAGCGTTGGAGGCAACGAGCAGTACTTC
CSVGGNEQYF
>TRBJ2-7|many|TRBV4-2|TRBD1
TGTGCCAGCAGCCAAGGAGGGACAGGGGGCTTTAACTCCTACGAGCAGTACTTC
CASSQGGTGGFNSYEQYF
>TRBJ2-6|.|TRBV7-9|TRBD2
TGTGCCAGCAGCCGGGGACTAGCGGGAAACTCTGGGGCCAACGTCCTGACTTTC
CASSRGLAGNSGANVLTF
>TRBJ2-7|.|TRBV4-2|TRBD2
TGTGCCAGCAGCCGCGCCGGGACTAGCGGGCTCTCCTACGAGCAGTACTTC
CASSRAGTSGLSYEQYF
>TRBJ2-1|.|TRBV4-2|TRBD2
TGTGCCAGCAGCCAATCCACTAGCGGGGGGGCCTACAATGAGCAGTTCTTC
CASSQSTSGGAYNEQFF